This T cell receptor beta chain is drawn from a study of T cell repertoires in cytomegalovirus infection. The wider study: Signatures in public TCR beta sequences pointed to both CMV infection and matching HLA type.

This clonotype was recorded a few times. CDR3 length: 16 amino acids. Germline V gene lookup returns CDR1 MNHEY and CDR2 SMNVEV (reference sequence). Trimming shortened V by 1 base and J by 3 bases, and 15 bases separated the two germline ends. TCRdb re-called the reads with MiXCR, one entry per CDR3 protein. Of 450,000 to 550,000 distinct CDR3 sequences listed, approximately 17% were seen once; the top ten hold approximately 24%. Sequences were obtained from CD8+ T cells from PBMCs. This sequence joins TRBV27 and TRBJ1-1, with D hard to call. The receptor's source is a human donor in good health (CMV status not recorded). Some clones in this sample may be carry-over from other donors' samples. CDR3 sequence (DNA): TGTGCCAGCAGTTTATATCTCGAAAGGCAGCACACTGAAGCTTTCTTT. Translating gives CASSLYLERQHTEAFF.